These T cell receptor beta chains were read from a single sample in a study of blood T cells in healthy people across ages. Via MiXCR, TCRdb re-called the 5' RACE reads, giving one row per CDR3 protein. In the table there are roughly 1,500,000 distinct CDR3 sequences, 30% to 35% of which are singletons. The sequencing sample was made of blood. These receptors all come from a woman younger than 45 in good health. CDR3s leave out the opening cysteine and the closing phenylalanine or tryptophan. Only some rows state a clone size, as once, few, many or a class for expanded clones.

>few|14|TRBV6-5
ASSYSISRSYNEQF
>-|12|TRBV12-3/TRBV12-4
ASSPDRGGEKLF
>few|13|TRBV4-1
ASSPGLNPSYGYT
>many|16|TRBV10-3
AIGGLAGGLSSYNEQF
>many|10|TRBV29-1
STRQGFGEQY
>-|12|TRBV30
AWASGGGNQPQH
>-|13|TRBV18
ASSPTDGGLYEQY
>many|10|TRBV29-1
SVDRGAETQY
>few|12|TRBV4-1
ASSQGGSLNEQF
>once|12|TRBV11-2
ASSLVVNIGKLF
>few|14|TRBV7-2
ASSAEEGIYGYGYT
>-|13|TRBV28
ASRLGAGFSYEQY
>few|12|TRBV12-3/TRBV12-4
ASSTSGNSLEQY
>-|9|TRBV6-6
ASGYPGEAF
>-|14|TRBV6-2/TRBV6-3
ASQKTLAGGSYEQY
>many|13|TRBV7-3
ASSSLAGFYNEQF
>-|12|TRBV6-5
ASSRTSGGDTQY
>few|15|TRBV7-3
ASSPTPGPGGNYGYT
>few|13|TRBV6-1
ASSDSGSYSYEQY
>few|11|TRBV20-1
SAQGQLHYGYT
>few|14|TRBV4-1
ASSQLLSLYQETQY
>-|13|TRBV5-1
ASSFLPGGREKLF
>-|11|TRBV15
ATSRDRAETQY
>few|13|TRBV6-5
ASSPGQGATDEQY
>-|10|TRBV12-3/TRBV12-4
ASRIGYQTQY
>few|9|TRBV7-9
ASSKVYEQY
>few|13|TRBV5-1
ASLPVQGVGSEAF
>-|13|TRBV5-1
ASSLPLRGSDTQY
>few|10|TRBV28
ASSLIQDEQY
>-|9|TRBV2
ASSEASEAF
>-|13|TRBV5-4
ASSLWVSRGNEQF
>-|11|TRBV10-3
AIRGDGTDTQY
>many|13|TRBV7-8
ASSLDGTNQETQY
>-|12|TRBV5-6
ASSLGTGRSEAF
>-|13|TRBV19
ASSTSLGGKQPQH
>few|11|TRBV30
AWSVDHTDTQY
>-|14|TRBV7-9
ASSLDRTSPKEKLF
>-|13|TRBV3-1
ASSIWTGGTYEQY
>-|12|TRBV20-1
SARDGRNHQPQH
>-|14|TRBV20-1
SATKPQGAAPYEQY
>few|12|TRBV12-3/TRBV12-4
ASGSTSGFYEQF